The following is a T cell receptor beta chain sequence with its context. Its antigen is unidentified. The study included ophthalmopathy patients with Clinical Activity Score at least 3, NOSPECS grade at least 4 and duration under 3 months. Patients were excluded because of uncontrolled infection, other autoimmune disease, pregnancy or lactation. The data stem from a study of T cells in Graves' hyperthyroidism and ophthalmopathy. Study-wide points: Prediction of ophthalmopathy progression came a median about 6 months pre-onset.

The investigators amplified TCR beta CDR3 regions from RNA transcripts. First-round RT-PCR targeting the TCR CDR3 was performed with the HTBI primer set. TCRdb used MiXCR to reprocess the multiplex PCR reads, holding one entry per CDR3 protein. In the table there are roughly 400,000 distinct CDR3 sequences, more than 12% of which are singletons. The specimen sequenced was blood. This clonotype was sampled from a man aged 50 or older with Graves' ophthalmopathy.

The DNA of the CDR3 is TGTGCCAGCAGCCACACTAGCGGGAGGGACTACGAGCAGTACTTC. It is translated as CASSHTSGRDYEQYF. V gene TRBV11-2 combines with J gene TRBJ2-7, with 13 bases matching TRBD2. Trimming at V came to 5 bases and at J to 3 bases, leaving 4 bases not matched to a gene. CDR1 and CDR2 (germline): SGHAT, FQNNGV. There are 15 residues in the CDR3.